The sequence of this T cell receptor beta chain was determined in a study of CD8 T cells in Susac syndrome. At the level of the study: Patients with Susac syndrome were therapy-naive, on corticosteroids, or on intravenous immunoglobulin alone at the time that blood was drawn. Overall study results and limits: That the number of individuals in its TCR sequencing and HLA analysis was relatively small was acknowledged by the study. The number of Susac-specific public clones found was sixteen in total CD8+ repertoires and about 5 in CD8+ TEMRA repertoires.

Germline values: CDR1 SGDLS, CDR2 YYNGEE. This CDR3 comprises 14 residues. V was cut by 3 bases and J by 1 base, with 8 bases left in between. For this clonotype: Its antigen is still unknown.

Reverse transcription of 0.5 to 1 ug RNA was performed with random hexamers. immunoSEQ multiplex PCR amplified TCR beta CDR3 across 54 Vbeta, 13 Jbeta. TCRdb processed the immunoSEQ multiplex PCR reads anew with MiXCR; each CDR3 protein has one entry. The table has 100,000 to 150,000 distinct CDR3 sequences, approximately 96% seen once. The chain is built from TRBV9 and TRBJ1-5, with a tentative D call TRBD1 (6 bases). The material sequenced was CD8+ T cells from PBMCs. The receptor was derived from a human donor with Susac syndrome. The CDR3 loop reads CASSAGESNQPQHF. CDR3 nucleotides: TGTGCCAGCAGCGCAGGGGAGAGCAATCAGCCCCAGCATTTT.